The subject of this entry is one T cell receptor (beta chain). This sample is drawn from a study of blood T cell repertoires in COVID-19. Germline-derived CDR1 and CDR2 are SNHLY and FYNNEI. This CDR3 is built from 14 residues. V lost 6 bases, J lost 2 bases, and 10 bases lay in between. Sequencing used immunoSEQ multiplex PCR; TCRdb keeps in-frame clones, though not all of them. In the table there are just over 150,000 clones, 75% to 90% of which are singletons. The origin of this receptor is a woman in her 40s with acute or convalescent COVID-19. Material for sequencing was peripheral blood. The J gene is TRBJ2-2, the V gene TRBV2; TRBD1 is a possible D gene (6 bases). The CDR3 DNA reads TGTGCCAGCAGACGGGACACAAACACCGGGGAGCTGTTTTTT. Protein: CASRRDTNTGELFF.